Listed below are T cell receptor beta chains from one sample, sequenced in a study of blood T cell repertoires in COVID-19. Sequencing used immunoSEQ multiplex PCR; TCRdb keeps in-frame clones, though not all of them. The data contain some 160,000 clones, 85% of them singletons. The sample consisted of peripheral blood. These receptors were collected from a woman older than 75 with COVID-19, enrolled during active disease. Each CDR3 is given with its conserved first and last residue. The order of the fields is V gene, D gene, CDR3 length, J gene, clone size, CDR3 DNA, CDR3 protein. A D gene is named only where the DNA matches it firmly. For some rows the clone size is stated as once, few or many, or as a class when expanded; others skip it.

TRBV3-1/TRBV3-2	TRBD1	20	TRBJ2-6	-	TGTGCCAGCAGCTCTCAACCGGGACAGGGTGGAGGTTCTGGGGCCAACGTCCTGACTTTC	CASSSQPGQGGGSGANVLTF
TRBV11-2	-	15	TRBJ2-3	-	TGTGCCAGCAGCTTAGTGACGGGAGTAACAGATACGCAGTATTTT	CASSLVTGVTDTQYF
TRBV6-6	-	14	TRBJ2-5	-	TGTGCCAGCAGGGGGGGTGGCGGACGGGAGACCCAGTACTTC	CASRGGGGRETQYF
TRBV5-1	-	15	TRBJ2-2	-	TGCGCCAGCAGTTCTCACACCTCAGGGGCCGGGGAGCTGTTTTTT	CASSSHTSGAGELFF
TRBV10-3	-	16	TRBJ2-1	-	TGTGCCATCAGTGAGCCCGGACTCACTTCGTACAATGAGCAGTTCTTC	CAISEPGLTSYNEQFF
TRBV28	-	13	TRBJ1-1	-	TGTGCCAGTACAGCGGCAAAGCTCCCTGAAGCTTTCTTT	CASTAAKLPEAFF
TRBV2	-	14	TRBJ2-3	-	TGTGCCAGCAGTGAGTTACAGAGCACAGATACGCAGTATTTT	CASSELQSTDTQYF
TRBV27	-	16	TRBJ1-4	-	TGTGCCAGCAGTCCTCTCAACAGAGCAACTAATGAAAAACTGTTTTTT	CASSPLNRATNEKLFF
TRBV6-2/TRBV6-3	-	20	TRBJ1-5	few	TGTGCCAGCAGCCACCCCCTTCCCGGGTTGCAGACGTATAGCAATCAGCCCCAGCATTTT	CASSHPLPGLQTYSNQPQHF
TRBV27	-	14	TRBJ1-5	-	TGTGCCAGCAGTAGGACAGATCGGGATCAGCCCCAGCATTTT	CASSRTDRDQPQHF
TRBV13	-	15	TRBJ1-1	-	TGTGCCAGCAGCCCTATCATGACGGGGAACACTGAAGCTTTCTTT	CASSPIMTGNTEAFF
TRBV28	TRBD2	14	TRBJ2-7	few	TGTGCCAGCAGTCAGACTAGCGGGATTTACGAGCAGTACTTC	CASSQTSGIYEQYF
TRBV5-5	-	14	TRBJ2-5	-	TGTGCCAGCAGCACCCAGGGGATTAGGGAGACCCAGTACTTC	CASSTQGIRETQYF
TRBV18	-	14	TRBJ1-3	-	TGTGCCACCACAACCGGGAACTCTGGAAACACCATATATTTT	CATTTGNSGNTIYF
TRBV28	-	16	TRBJ2-5	once	TGTGCCAGCAGTCCCCGACGACACACCGAGCGGGAGACCCAGTACTTC	CASSPRRHTERETQYF
TRBV11-1	-	12	TRBJ2-5	once	TGTGCCAGCAGCTTAGGTCTAGAGACCCAGTACTTC	CASSLGLETQYF
TRBV5-6	-	14	TRBJ1-4	-	TGTGCCAGCAGCTTGTATTCCGAGAGGGAAAAACTGTTTTTT	CASSLYSEREKLFF
TRBV5-6	-	13	TRBJ1-6	-	TGTGCCAGCAGCCCGCGCTATAATTCACCCCTCCACTTT	CASSPRYNSPLHF
TRBV6-1	TRBD2	16	TRBJ2-6	-	TGTGCCAGCAGTGAAGGCGGGGGGTCTGGGGCCAACGTCCTGACTTTC	CASSEGGGSGANVLTF
TRBV7-3	-	15	TRBJ2-3	-	TGTGCCAGCAGCTTAAAGCGCCTAGCGCCAGATACGCAGTATTTT	CASSLKRLAPDTQYF
TRBV29-1	-	14	TRBJ2-1	-	TGCAGCGTTGAAGTCATGTCAGGGAACAATGAGCAGTTCTTC	CSVEVMSGNNEQFF
TRBV15	-	16	TRBJ1-4	-	TGTGCCACCAGCAGAGATCGGGGGATAACTAATGAAAAACTGTTTTTT	CATSRDRGITNEKLFF
TRBV28	TRBD1	13	TRBJ1-5	-	TGTGCCAGCTTATGGACAGGGGATCAGCCCCAGCATTTT	CASLWTGDQPQHF
TRBV18	TRBD1	15	TRBJ1-2	once	TGTGCCAGCTCACCACCGGGACAGGGGGCAAGTGGCTACACCTTC	CASSPPGQGASGYTF
TRBV5-1	TRBD1	17	TRBJ1-2	-	TGCGCCAGCAGCTTGTACACGGACAGGTCCCCGGGTGACGGCTACACCTTC	CASSLYTDRSPGDGYTF
TRBV13	-	14	TRBJ1-1	once	TGTGCCAGCAGCTTTGGGGCGCGGGGCACTGAAGCTTTCTTT	CASSFGARGTEAFF
TRBV3-1/TRBV3-2	-	16	TRBJ1-2	-	TGTGCCAGCAGCCACCAAACGGTGGGCTTCCCCATTGGCTACACCTTC	CASSHQTVGFPIGYTF
TRBV19	-	16	TRBJ2-3	-	TGTGCCAGTAGCCCGCGCCTGGTGACTAGCACAGATACGCAGTATTTT	CASSPRLVTSTDTQYF
TRBV28	-	15	TRBJ2-2	-	TGTGCCAGCAGTTTATACAGGGAGAGGACCGGGGAGCTGTTTTTT	CASSLYRERTGELFF
TRBV27	-	14	TRBJ2-7	-	TGTGCCAGCTCCGGGGCAGGGAGGCTGGGCGAGCAGTACTTC	CASSGAGRLGEQYF
TRBV27	TRBD1	17	TRBJ2-7	-	TGTGCCAGCAGCTATACCGGGACAGGGGATGGAACCTACGAGCAGTACTTC	CASSYTGTGDGTYEQYF
TRBV5-4	-	15	TRBJ2-4	-	TGTGCCAGCAGCTCTCGGGGGGAAGGGGGAAACATTCAGTACTTC	CASSSRGEGGNIQYF
TRBV11-2	-	14	TRBJ2-7	few	TGTGCCAGCACAGGGGGGAGTGGGTCCTACGAGCAGTACTTC	CASTGGSGSYEQYF
TRBV3-1/TRBV3-2	TRBD2	15	TRBJ2-3	few	TGTGCCAGCAGCCAAACTAGCGCCAGCACAGATACGCAGTATTTT	CASSQTSASTDTQYF
TRBV5-5	-	13	TRBJ1-2	-	TGTGCCAGCAGCTTGGCCGGAGGTTATGGCTACACCTTC	CASSLAGGYGYTF
TRBV7-6	-	12	TRBJ2-2	-	TGTGCCAGCAGCCAGGGCACCGGGGAGCTGTTTTTT	CASSQGTGELFF
TRBV5-1	TRBD1	13	TRBJ2-5	-	TGCGCCAGCTCGACAGGGTCCGGGGAGACCCAGTACTTC	CASSTGSGETQYF
TRBV10-3	-	13	TRBJ1-1	-	TGTGCCATCAGTGAGTGGGCAGGGAGGGAAGCTTTCTTT	CAISEWAGREAFF
TRBV3-1/TRBV3-2	-	17	TRBJ2-4	once	TGTGCCAGCAGCCTGACGGGCTACGAAGGGGGCAAAAACATTCAGTACTTC	CASSLTGYEGGKNIQYF
TRBV5-1	-	14	TRBJ2-5	-	TGCGCCAGCAGCTTGGTGGGCACTCAAGAGACCCAGTACTTC	CASSLVGTQETQYF
TRBV3-1/TRBV3-2	TRBD1	14	TRBJ2-1	-	TGTGCCAGCAGACGGGACAGGGTTGGTGATGAGCAGTTCTTC	CASRRDRVGDEQFF
TRBV29-1	-	13	TRBJ2-2	-	TGCAGCGTCCGTGGTAGCGCGCCCGGGGAGCTGTTTTTT	CSVRGSAPGELFF
TRBV6-2/TRBV6-3	-	17	TRBJ1-2	-	TGTGCCAGCAGTTACCCCCAGGGCAGCTCGGCTAACTATGGCTACACCTTC	CASSYPQGSSANYGYTF